This record concerns one TCR beta chain sequence. Its specificity is unknown. The data belong to a study of T cell responses to AZD1222 COVID-19 vaccine. Study-level points and caveats: Most donors were white British, females outnumbered males, and clonal diversity was possibly underestimated. Close to half of all spike-specific TCRs reportedly target regions of the variants that are unmutated. At baseline, just 5 or 6 AZD1222 recipients tested seropositive. At 160-218 and 743-854, vaccine-associated CD4 TCRs were dominant, and they spanned spike.

The data were produced by immunoSEQ multiplex PCR, yet TCRdb's version contains in-frame clones alone and is incomplete. The table records 150,000 to 180,000 clones, over 85% of them present only once. Looked up from germline, CDR1 is SGHAT and CDR2 is FQNNGV. The CDR3 sequence is 16 residues long. V was trimmed by 4 bases and J by 4 bases, leaving 19 bases between them. Source: peripheral blood, taken on day 0 of AZD1222 vaccination. This sequence joins TRBV11-2 and TRBJ1-1, with D perhaps TRBD1 (6 bases). The sequence was obtained from an adult in good health. DNA for the CDR3: TGTGCCAGCAGCTCCACCCCAGACACAGGGAGCACTGAAGCTTTCTTT. It is translated as CASSSTPDTGSTEAFF.